This passage covers 23 T cell receptor beta chains from one sample sequenced in a study of blood T cell repertoires in COVID-19. Produced via immunoSEQ multiplex PCR; TCRdb's table is partial and in-frame only. The sample has 200,000 to 300,000 clones; around four fifths are singletons. The specimen was peripheral blood. Receptor source: an elderly woman with acute or convalescent COVID-19.

The V and J genes are TRBV11-2 and TRBJ2-2; tentative D call: TRBD1 (6 bases). Trimming cost V 3 bases and J 4 bases, with 12 bases left between them. CDR3 length equals 15 residues. CDR1 is SGHAT and CDR2 is FQNNGV in the germline V gene. CDR3 nucleotides: TGTGCCAGCAGCTTCAGGGGCCTGTCCACCGGGGAGCTGTTTTTT. Amino acids: CASSFRGLSTGELFF.

The chain links TRBV28 to TRBJ2-1; D gene ambiguous. Germline values: CDR1 MDHEN, CDR2 SYDVKM. This CDR3 comprises 15 residues. With 2 bases removed from V and 6 bases from J, the gap between germline ends came to 14 bases. The CDR3 DNA is TGTGCCAGCAGTTTACCCAGGATTACCGTCAATGAGCAGTTCTTC. It is translated as CASSLPRITVNEQFF.

The gene calls are TRBV15 and TRBJ2-1; TRBD2 matches 7 bases. The trim removed 4 bases at V and 7 bases at J, leaving 10 bases unmatched. CDR1 LNHNV and CDR2 YYDKDF come from the germline V gene (reference sequence). The CDR3 length is 15 residues. In DNA, the CDR3 is TGTGCCACCAGCACCAGCGGGGTTGGTGATAATGAGCAGTTCTTC. It specifies CATSTSGVGDNEQFF.

The chain links TRBV14 to TRBJ2-7, with 9 nucleotides matching TRBD2. The CDR3 covers 16 residues. Germline assignment: CDR1 SGHDN and CDR2 FVKESK. Losses at the gene ends were 0 bases for V and 3 bases for J; bases not matched to a gene: 6. CDR3 region: CASSQERLAENYEQYF. For the CDR3, the DNA is TGTGCCAGCAGCCAAGAGCGACTAGCGGAAAACTACGAGCAGTACTTC.

CDR3 bases: TGTGCCAGCAGCTTATCTTTCGATCAGCCCCAGCATTTT. It translates to CASSLSFDQPQHF. V is TRBV7-9 and J is TRBJ1-5; D uncertain. This CDR3 comprises 13 residues. V shed 2 bases and J shed 5 bases, with 7 bases lying between them. CDR1 is SEHNR, CDR2 FQNEAQ, per germline (reference sequence). Based on the CDR3 plus reference TRBV7-9 and TRBJ1-5, the full variable domain is DTGVSQNPRHKITKRGQNVTFRCDPISEHNRLYWYRQTLGQGPEFLTYFQNEAQLEKSRLLSDRFSAERPKGSFSTLEIQRTEQGDSAMYLCASSLSFDQPQHFGDGTRLSIL.

The chain combines TRBV19 with TRBJ2-1; 8 bases agree with TRBD2. Germline CDR1 and CDR2: LNHDA and SQIVND (reference sequence). V shed 3 bases and J 5 bases; nucleotides not matched to a gene: 6. The length of the CDR3 is 15 residues. The CDR3 nucleotides read TGTGCCAGTAGTATTAGCGGGGTGACCGACAATGAGCAGTTCTTC. This encodes CASSISGVTDNEQFF.

The J gene is TRBJ2-7, the V gene TRBV5-4; D is ambiguous. Deletions cut 0 bases from V and 0 bases from J, with 7 bases between. The CDR3 is 14 residues long. CDR1 and CDR2 (germline): SGHNT, YYREEE (reference sequence). The CDR3 loop reads CASSLGGYSYEQYF. For the CDR3, the DNA is TGTGCCAGCAGCTTGGGCGGTTACTCCTACGAGCAGTACTTC.

V and J are TRBV5-5 and TRBJ2-7, with D unclear. The V gene's germline CDR1 is SGHKS and CDR2 YYEKEE (reference sequence). Trimming removed 2 bases from V and 2 bases from J, with 5 bases in between. The CDR3 extends over 12 amino acids. Here the CDR3 reads CASSFSAYEQYF. DNA for the CDR3: TGTGCCAGCAGCTTCTCCGCCTACGAGCAGTACTTC.

V usage is TRBV7-2 and J usage is TRBJ2-7; a possible D gene is TRBD2 (7 bases). Trimming pared 2 bases from V and 6 bases from J, leaving 14 bases between. The CDR3 covers 14 residues. The V gene's germline CDR1 is SGHTA and CDR2 FQGNSA. The CDR3 loop is CASSLNGGGSEQYF. CDR3 in DNA: TGTGCCAGCAGCTTAAATGGGGGCGGGAGCGAGCAGTACTTC.

This CDR3 is CASSRNRGENTQYF. The CDR3 DNA reads TGTGCCAGCAGCCGTAACAGGGGTGAAAATACGCAGTATTTT. This chain connects TRBV11-3 to TRBJ2-3, with 7 bases that match TRBD1. V lost 5 bases and J lost 7; bases outside the gene matches: 9. Germline lookup yields CDR1 SGHNT and CDR2 YENEEA. The CDR3 loop spans 14 amino acids.

This chain connects TRBV6-5 to TRBJ1-6, with a weak D call TRBD1 (6 bases). The V gene lost 0 bases and the J gene lost 7 bases, with 10 bases spanning the gap. The CDR3 covers 15 residues. The V gene's germline CDR1 is MNHEY and CDR2 SVGAGI. The CDR3 DNA follows: TGTGCCAGCAGTTACTCGAGAGGGGGAAATTCACCCCTCCACTTT. Protein product: CASSYSRGGNSPLHF.

V usage is TRBV5-1 and J usage is TRBJ1-4, with D unclear. Per the germline V gene, CDR1 is SGHRS and CDR2 is YFSETQ. The CDR3 has 12 amino acids. Deletions cut 4 bases from V and 5 bases from J, with 6 bases between. In DNA, the CDR3 is TGCGCCAGCAGCGGTCAGAATGAAAAACTGTTTTTT. Translated, it gives CASSGQNEKLFF.

This chain uses TRBV10-3 with TRBJ2-7, with 11 bases aligning to TRBD1. Per the germline V gene, CDR1 is ENHRY and CDR2 is SYGVKD. The V segment lost 4 bases and the J segment 1 base; nucleotides outside the gene matches: 3. This CDR3 has 15 amino acids. The CDR3 loop reads CAISAGTGGSYEQYF. CDR3 in DNA: TGTGCCATCAGTGCCGGGACAGGGGGTTCCTACGAGCAGTACTTC.

The chain recombines TRBV28 with TRBJ2-7; D gene ambiguous. V was pared by 6 bases and J by 3 bases, with 6 bases between. The CDR3 length is 11 residues. Germline lookup yields CDR1 MDHEN and CDR2 SYDVKM. The CDR3 DNA reads as TGTGCCAGCAGCCTTAACTACGAGCAGTACTTC. It is translated as CASSLNYEQYF.

V gene TRBV5-1 combines with J gene TRBJ1-1, with D tentatively TRBD1 (5 bases). This CDR3 is 16 amino acids long. CDR1 SGHRS and CDR2 YFSETQ come from the germline V gene. V gave up 4 bases and J gave up 1 base, with 17 bases separating them. The DNA of the CDR3 is TGCGCCAGCAGCCTAAACCCAGCCGGGGGGAACACTGAAGCTTTCTTT. Encoded protein: CASSLNPAGGNTEAFF. The full variable domain, its missing parts supplied by reference TRBV5-1 and TRBJ1-1, is KAGVTQTPRYLIKTRGQQVTLSCSPISGHRSVSWYQQTPGQGLQFLFEYFSETQRNKGNFPGRFSGRQFSNSRSEMNVSTLELGDSALYLCASSLNPAGGNTEAFFGQGTRLTVV.

This chain links TRBV5-6 with TRBJ2-3; a weak D match, TRBD2 (6 bases). Trimming stripped 2 bases from V and 3 bases from J, with 13 bases between. CDR3 size: 15 residues. From germline, CDR1 is SGHDT and CDR2 YYEEEE. The CDR3 sequence is CASSLRGTGTDTQYF. The CDR3, as DNA: TGTGCCAGCAGCTTACGGGGGACGGGGACAGATACGCAGTATTTT.

V usage is TRBV9 and J usage is TRBJ1-2; 7 nucleotides align to TRBD1. This CDR3 contains 14 residues. V gave up 3 bases and J gave up 5 bases; unmatched junction bases: 7. Germline values: CDR1 SGDLS, CDR2 YYNGEE. The CDR3 DNA sequence: TGTGCCAGCAGCGGTGGTGGGACAGCATATGGCTACACCTTC. Amino acids: CASSGGGTAYGYTF.

The V call is TRBV5-1, the J call TRBJ2-1; no clear D gene. This CDR3 has 13 amino acids. Trimming took 5 bases from V and 7 from J, leaving 13 bases between them. The germline CDR1 and CDR2 sequences are SGHRS and YFSETQ. The CDR3 coding sequence is TGCGCCAGCAGGGCCCTTACAGAGAATGAGCAGTTCTTC. This gives the protein CASRALTENEQFF.

The chain employs TRBV5-1 and TRBJ2-5, with 8 positions matching TRBD1. The J segment lost 4 bases and the V segment lost 4 bases, leaving 6 bases of the junction unmatched. The germline CDR1 and CDR2 sequences are SGHRS and YFSETQ. This CDR3 is 14 amino acids long. The CDR3 sequence is CASSPRTGRETQYF. The CDR3 DNA sequence: TGCGCCAGCAGCCCGAGGACAGGGCGAGAGACCCAGTACTTC.

This CDR3 is CASRPSRENTEAFF. DNA for the CDR3: TGTGCCAGCAGGCCTAGCCGGGAGAACACTGAAGCTTTCTTT. J is TRBJ1-1 and V is TRBV6-5; D not resolved. The CDR3 spans 14 residues. Germline CDR1 is MNHEY and CDR2 is SVGAGI. Trimming stripped 6 bases from V and 1 base from J, with 12 bases between.

This chain uses TRBV7-2 with TRBJ1-1; no clear D. CDR1 is SGHTA and CDR2 is FQGNSA in the germline V gene. Trimming shortened V by 5 bases and J by 1 base, and 8 bases separated the two germline ends. The CDR3 sequence is 13 residues long. The CDR3 nucleotides are TGTGCCAGCAGCGTAAAGAGGAACACTGAAGCTTTCTTT. It encodes CASSVKRNTEAFF.

The genes are TRBV28 and TRBJ1-1; no clear D gene. The V gene's germline CDR1 is MDHEN and CDR2 SYDVKM. V was cut by 2 bases and J by 6 bases, with 10 bases left in between. The CDR3 is 13 residues long. DNA of the CDR3: TGTGCCAGCAGTTTAGATTCAGGTGCTGAAGCTTTCTTT. Translation gives CASSLDSGAEAFF.

This chain links TRBV29-1 with TRBJ2-7, with TRBD1 as a possible D gene (7 bases). V was cut by 7 bases and J by 2 bases, with 15 bases left in between. The CDR3 loop spans 13 amino acids. CDR1 is SQVTM and CDR2 is ANQGSEA in the germline V gene. CDR3 sequence reads: CSAGQEGPYEQYF. CDR3 sequence (DNA): TGCAGCGCCGGACAGGAGGGACCCTACGAGCAGTACTTC.